This TCR beta chain was identified during a study of blood T cell repertoires in COVID-19. The V and J ends lost 2 bases and 1 base respectively, with 15 bases between them. The germline V gene has CDR1 MGHDK and CDR2 SYGVNS. CDR3 length equals 17 residues. The protocol was immunoSEQ multiplex PCR, while the TCRdb copy is restricted to in-frame clones and leaves out a portion. This repertoire shows 130,000 to 150,000 clones, 84% found once; its top ten account for roughly 10%. Sequenced material: peripheral blood. The clonotype originates from a man aged 60 to 69 with active or convalescent COVID-19. This sequence joins TRBV25-1 and TRBJ2-4, with D perhaps TRBD1 (5 bases). The CDR3 protein is CASSEKGVGMAKNIQYF. The CDR3 bases are TGTGCCAGCAGTGAAAAAGGGGTAGGGATGGCCAAAAACATTCAGTACTTC.